The clone carrying this T cell receptor (beta chain) was observed at least ten times. The antigen is unknown. Study-level findings and limits: Tumor Treg TCRs overlapped most with tumor naive CD4+ cells. In terms of TCR gene usage, tumor memory CD4+ T cells clustered together with blood and lymph node memory CD4+ cells, as well as with lymph node naive CD4+ cells. The larger-cohort validation was restricted to a single TCR beta V-J rearrangement rather than whole repertoires.

After constant-region reverse-primer amplification, full-length variable regions underwent semi-nested PCR with Nested Universal Primer A. TCRdb called the 5' RACE reads again in MiXCR, with one record for every CDR3 protein. The sample comprises about 9,800 distinct CDR3 sequences, just over 25% of which are singletons, and about 3.4% rests with the top ten. Germline CDR1 reads MNHEY; CDR2 reads SVGAGI. V shed 5 bases and J shed 0 bases, with 11 bases lying between them. The CDR3 spans 15 residues. Tregs were sorted as CD4+CD25+CD127-/low cells. The chain combines TRBV6-5 with TRBJ2-1; D is perhaps TRBD2 (5 bases). The sequence derives from a female donor with breast cancer. The specimen sequenced was Tregs sorted from blood. For the CDR3, the DNA is TGTGCCAGCAGTCCCTCAGAGGGCTCCTACAATGAGCAGTTCTTC. This translates into CASSPSEGSYNEQFF.